Described below is a single TCR beta chain sequence and its context. The assay was immunoSEQ multiplex PCR, and TCRdb's table has in-frame clones only and misses some. The table shows about 70,000 clones, with 90% to 95% occurring only once. Per germline, CDR1 SGDLS and CDR2 YYNGEE. The CDR3 is 17 amino acids. V was shortened by 0 bases and J by 6 bases, with 19 bases between the two germline ends. These data are taken from a study of OX40 agonist ivuxolimab in advanced cancers. The specimen was CD4+ or CD8+ T cells sorted from blood, collected in a trial of the OX40 agonist ivuxolimab. The clonotype originates from an adult with an advanced solid tumor such as melanoma, head and neck, liver or kidney cancer. This sequence joins TRBV9 and TRBJ2-1; tentative D call: TRBD1 (5 bases). The CDR3 DNA is TGTGCCAGCAGCGTAGAGCAGGGCGTTTGGGGTCTCAATGAGCAGTTCTTC. It yields the protein CASSVEQGVWGLNEQFF.